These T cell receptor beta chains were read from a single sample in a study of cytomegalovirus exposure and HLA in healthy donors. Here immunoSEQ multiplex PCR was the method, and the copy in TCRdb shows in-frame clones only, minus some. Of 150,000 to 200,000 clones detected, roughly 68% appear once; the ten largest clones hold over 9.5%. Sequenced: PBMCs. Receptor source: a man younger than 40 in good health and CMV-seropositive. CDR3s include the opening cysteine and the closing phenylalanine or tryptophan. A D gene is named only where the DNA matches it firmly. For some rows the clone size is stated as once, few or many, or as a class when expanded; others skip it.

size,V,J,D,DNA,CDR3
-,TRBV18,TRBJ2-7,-,TGTGCCAGCTCACCACCGAAGGCGGGTGGGCAATACGAGCAGTACTTC,CASSPPKAGGQYEQYF
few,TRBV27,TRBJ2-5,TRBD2,TGTGCCAGCAGTTTATCGTCGAGCGGGAGGAAAAGTTTGGAGACCCAGTACTTC,CASSLSSSGRKSLETQYF
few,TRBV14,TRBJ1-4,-,TGTGCCAGCAGCCGGGCAGGGATGAGAGAAAAACTGTTTTTT,CASSRAGMREKLFF
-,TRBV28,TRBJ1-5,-,TGTGCCAGCACCCCGGTGGAGGGGATGGTCAATCAGCCCCAGCATTTT,CASTPVEGMVNQPQHF
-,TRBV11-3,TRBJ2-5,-,TGTGCCAGCAGCCCTGGACTGAAAGAGACCCAGTACTTC,CASSPGLKETQYF
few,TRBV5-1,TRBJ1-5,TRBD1,TGCGCCAGCAGGCGGGATACAGGGGATCAGCCCCAGCATTTT,CASRRDTGDQPQHF
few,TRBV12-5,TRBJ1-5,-,TGTGCTAGTGGTTTGGGGCGCAATCAGCCCCAGCATTTT,CASGLGRNQPQHF
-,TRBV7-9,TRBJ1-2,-,TGTGCCAGCAGCTTTAACGGGATCACCTATGGCTACACCTTC,CASSFNGITYGYTF
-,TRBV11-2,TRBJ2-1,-,TGTGCCAGCAGCTTACTCGCTAGCTATGAGCAGTTCTTC,CASSLLASYEQFF
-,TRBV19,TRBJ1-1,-,TGTGCCAGTAGTATAGGGGGCGACACTGAAGCTTTCTTT,CASSIGGDTEAFF
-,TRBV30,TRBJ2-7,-,TGTGCCTGGAGTGTAGGTCAGGGGGGTGAGCAGTACTTC,CAWSVGQGGEQYF
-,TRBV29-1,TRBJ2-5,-,TGCAGCGTTGTTGGGGCCCCCCGGGCGGCCCAGTACTTC,CSVVGAPRAAQYF
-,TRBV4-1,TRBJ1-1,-,TGCGCCAGCAGCCCAGGGGCAGGGTCGAACACTGAAGCTTTCTTT,CASSPGAGSNTEAFF
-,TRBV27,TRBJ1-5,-,TGTGCCAGGTGTGACACCGCCCCTGATCAGCCCCAGCATTTT,CARCDTAPDQPQHF